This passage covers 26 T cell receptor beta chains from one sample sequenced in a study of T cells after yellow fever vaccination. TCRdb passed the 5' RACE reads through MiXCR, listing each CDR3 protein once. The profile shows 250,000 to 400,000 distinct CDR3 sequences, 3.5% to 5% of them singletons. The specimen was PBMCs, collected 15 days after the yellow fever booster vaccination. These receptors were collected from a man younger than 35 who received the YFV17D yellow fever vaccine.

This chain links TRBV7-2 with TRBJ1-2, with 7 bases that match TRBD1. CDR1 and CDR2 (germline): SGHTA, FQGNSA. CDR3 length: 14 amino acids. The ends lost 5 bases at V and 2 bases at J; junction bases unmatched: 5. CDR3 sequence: CASSPATGNYGYTF. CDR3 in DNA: TGTGCCAGCAGCCCAGCGACAGGGAACTATGGCTACACCTTC.

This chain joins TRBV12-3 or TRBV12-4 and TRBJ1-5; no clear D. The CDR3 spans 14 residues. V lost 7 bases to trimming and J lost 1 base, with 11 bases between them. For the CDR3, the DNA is TGTGCCAGCACCCCACTTAGCAGCAATCAGCCCCAGCATTTT. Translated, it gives CASTPLSSNQPQHF.

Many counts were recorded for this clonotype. CDR3 in DNA: TGTGCCAGCGGGAAGCTCTTACACACAGATACGCAGTATTTT. The encoded protein is CASGKLLHTDTQYF. V is TRBV6-2 or TRBV6-3 and J is TRBJ2-3; D uncertain. The CDR3 spans 14 residues. Trimming shortened V by 8 bases and J by 2 bases, and 14 bases separated the two germline ends. Germline CDR1 reads MNHEY; CDR2 reads SVGEGT.

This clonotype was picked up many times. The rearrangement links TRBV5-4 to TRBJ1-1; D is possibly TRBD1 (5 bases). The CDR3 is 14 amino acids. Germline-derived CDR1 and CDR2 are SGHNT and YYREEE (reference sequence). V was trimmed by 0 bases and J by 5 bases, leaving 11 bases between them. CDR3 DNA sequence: TGTGCCAGCAGCTTGGTAGGGGTCGAAACTGAAGCTTTCTTT. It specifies CASSLVGVETEAFF.

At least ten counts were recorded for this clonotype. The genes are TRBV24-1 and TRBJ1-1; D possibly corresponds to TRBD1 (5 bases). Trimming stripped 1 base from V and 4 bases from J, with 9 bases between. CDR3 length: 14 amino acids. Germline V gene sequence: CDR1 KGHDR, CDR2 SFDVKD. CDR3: CATSDLGRVTEAFF. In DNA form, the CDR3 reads TGTGCCACCAGTGATTTAGGCAGGGTCACTGAAGCTTTCTTT.

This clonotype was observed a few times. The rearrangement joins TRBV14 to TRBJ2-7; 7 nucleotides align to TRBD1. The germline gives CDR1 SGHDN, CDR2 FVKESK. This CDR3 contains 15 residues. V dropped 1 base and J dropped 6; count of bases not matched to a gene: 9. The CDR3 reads CASSQAEQGRIEQYF. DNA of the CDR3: TGTGCCAGCAGCCAAGCCGAACAGGGGAGAATCGAGCAGTACTTC.

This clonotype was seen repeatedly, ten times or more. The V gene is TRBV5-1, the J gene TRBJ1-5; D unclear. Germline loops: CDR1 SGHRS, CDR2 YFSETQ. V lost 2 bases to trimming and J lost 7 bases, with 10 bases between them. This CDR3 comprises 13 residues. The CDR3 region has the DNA TGCGCCAGCAGCTTACAGCCCCAACAGCCCCAGCATTTT. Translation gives CASSLQPQQPQHF.

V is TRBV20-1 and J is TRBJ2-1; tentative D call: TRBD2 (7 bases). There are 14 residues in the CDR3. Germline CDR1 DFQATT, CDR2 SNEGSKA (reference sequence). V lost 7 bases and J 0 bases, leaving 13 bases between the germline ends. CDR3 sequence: CSGFGGASYNEQFF. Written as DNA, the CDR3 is TGCAGTGGTTTTGGGGGGGCCTCCTACAATGAGCAGTTCTTC.

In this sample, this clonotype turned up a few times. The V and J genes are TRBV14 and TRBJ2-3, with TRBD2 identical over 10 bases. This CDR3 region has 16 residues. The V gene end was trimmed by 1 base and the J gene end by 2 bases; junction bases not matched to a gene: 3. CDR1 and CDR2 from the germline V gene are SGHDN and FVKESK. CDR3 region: CASSQGTSGLTDTQYF. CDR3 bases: TGTGCCAGCAGCCAAGGGACTAGCGGACTCACAGATACGCAGTATTTT.

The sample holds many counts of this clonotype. In nucleotides, the CDR3 is TGTGCCATCTCAGTAGGACTAGGAGCCTACGAGCAGTACTTC. It encodes CAISVGLGAYEQYF. The chain couples TRBV10-3 to TRBJ2-7; 7 bases fit TRBD2. V dropped 8 bases and J dropped 2; count of bases not matched to a gene: 9. There are 14 residues in the CDR3. Germline V CDR1 and CDR2: ENHRY, SYGVKD.

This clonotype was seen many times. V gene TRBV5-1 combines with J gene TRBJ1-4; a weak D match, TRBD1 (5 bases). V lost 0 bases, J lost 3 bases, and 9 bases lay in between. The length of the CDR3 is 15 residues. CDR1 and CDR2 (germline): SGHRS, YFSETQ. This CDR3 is CASSLATGSNEKLFF. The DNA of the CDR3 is TGCGCCAGCAGCTTGGCCACAGGATCTAATGAAAAACTGTTTTTT.

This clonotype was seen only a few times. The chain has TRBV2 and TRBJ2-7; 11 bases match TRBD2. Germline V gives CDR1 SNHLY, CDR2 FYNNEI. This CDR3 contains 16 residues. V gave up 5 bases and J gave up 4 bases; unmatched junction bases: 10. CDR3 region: CASSPERLAGSYEQYV. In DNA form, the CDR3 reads TGTGCCAGCAGTCCCGAGCGACTAGCGGGGTCTTACGAGCAGTACGTC.

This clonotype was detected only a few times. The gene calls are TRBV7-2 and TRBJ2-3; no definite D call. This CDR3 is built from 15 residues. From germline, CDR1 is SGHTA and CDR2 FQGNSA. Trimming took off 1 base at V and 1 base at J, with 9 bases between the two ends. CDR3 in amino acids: CASSLDRSGTDTQYF. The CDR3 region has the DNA TGTGCCAGCAGCTTAGACCGGTCGGGCACAGATACGCAGTATTTT.

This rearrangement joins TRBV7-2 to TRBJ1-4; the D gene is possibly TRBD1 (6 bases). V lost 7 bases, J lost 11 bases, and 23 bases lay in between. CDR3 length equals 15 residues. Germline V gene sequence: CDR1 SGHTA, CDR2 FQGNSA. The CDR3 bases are TGTGCCAGCACCGAGCGGGGGGGCACAACCTCTAAACTGTTTTTT. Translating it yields CASTERGGTTSKLFF.

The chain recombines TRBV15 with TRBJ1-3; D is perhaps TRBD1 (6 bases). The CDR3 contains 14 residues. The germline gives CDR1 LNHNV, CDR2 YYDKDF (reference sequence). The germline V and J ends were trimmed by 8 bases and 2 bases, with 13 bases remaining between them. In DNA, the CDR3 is TGTGCCACCTCAAGGGGGATGGCTGGAAACACCATATATTTT. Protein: CATSRGMAGNTIYF.

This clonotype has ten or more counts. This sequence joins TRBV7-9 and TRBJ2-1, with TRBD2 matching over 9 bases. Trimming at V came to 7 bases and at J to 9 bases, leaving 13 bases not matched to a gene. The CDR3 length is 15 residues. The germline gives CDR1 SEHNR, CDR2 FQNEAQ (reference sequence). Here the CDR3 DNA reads TGTGCCAGCACCGTCTTGGCGGGGGGGCCCGGTGAGCAGTTCTTC. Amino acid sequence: CASTVLAGGPGEQFF. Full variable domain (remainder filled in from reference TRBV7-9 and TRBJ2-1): DTGVSQNPRHKITKRGQNVTFRCDPISEHNRLYWYRQTLGQGPEFLTYFQNEAQLEKSRLLSDRFSAERPKGSFSTLEIQRTEQGDSAMYLCASTVLAGGPGEQFFGPGTRLTVL.

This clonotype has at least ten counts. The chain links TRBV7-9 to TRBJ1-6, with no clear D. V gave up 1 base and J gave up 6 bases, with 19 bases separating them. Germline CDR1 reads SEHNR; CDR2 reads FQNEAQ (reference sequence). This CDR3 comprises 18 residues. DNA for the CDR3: TGTGCCAGCAGCTTAGTTCCGGTGTGGCGGGAGGGTAATTCACCCCTCCACTTT. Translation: CASSLVPVWREGNSPLHF.

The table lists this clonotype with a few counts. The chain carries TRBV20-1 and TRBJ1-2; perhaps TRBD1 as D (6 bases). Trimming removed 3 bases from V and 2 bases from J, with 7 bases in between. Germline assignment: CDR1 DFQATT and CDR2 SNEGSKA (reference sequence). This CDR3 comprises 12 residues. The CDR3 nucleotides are TGCAGTGCTAGTGACAGGAACTATGGCTACACCTTC. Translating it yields CSASDRNYGYTF.

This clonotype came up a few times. Here the CDR3 reads CASSLAGQANTEAFF. In DNA, the CDR3 is TGCGCCAGCAGCTTGGCAGGGCAGGCGAACACTGAAGCTTTCTTT. This sequence joins TRBV5-1 and TRBJ1-1, with D perhaps matching TRBD1 (5 bases). Between the trimmed V and J ends, which lost 0 bases and 1 base, there was a span of 10 bases. There are 15 residues in the CDR3. Germline CDR1 reads SGHRS; CDR2 reads YFSETQ.

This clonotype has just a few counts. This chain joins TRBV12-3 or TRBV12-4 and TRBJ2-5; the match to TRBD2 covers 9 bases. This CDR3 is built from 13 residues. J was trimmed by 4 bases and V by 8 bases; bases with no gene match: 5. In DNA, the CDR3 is TGTGCCAGCGATGGCGGGGGGGGAGAGACCCAGTACTTC. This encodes CASDGGGGETQYF.

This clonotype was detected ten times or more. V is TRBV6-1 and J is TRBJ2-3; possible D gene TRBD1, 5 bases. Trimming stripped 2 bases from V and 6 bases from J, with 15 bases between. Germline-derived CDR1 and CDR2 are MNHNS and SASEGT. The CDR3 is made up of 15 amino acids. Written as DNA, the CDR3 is TGTGCCAGCAGTGAAATGGTTGGGGCAGGGGATACGCAGTATTTT. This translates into CASSEMVGAGDTQYF.

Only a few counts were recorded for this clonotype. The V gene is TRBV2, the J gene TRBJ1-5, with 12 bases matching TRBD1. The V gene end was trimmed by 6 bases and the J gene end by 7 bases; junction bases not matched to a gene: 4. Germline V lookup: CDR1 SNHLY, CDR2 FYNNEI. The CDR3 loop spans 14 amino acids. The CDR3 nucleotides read TGTGCCAGCAGGGGGACAGGGGGCGGACAGCCCCAGCATTTT. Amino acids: CASRGTGGGQPQHF.

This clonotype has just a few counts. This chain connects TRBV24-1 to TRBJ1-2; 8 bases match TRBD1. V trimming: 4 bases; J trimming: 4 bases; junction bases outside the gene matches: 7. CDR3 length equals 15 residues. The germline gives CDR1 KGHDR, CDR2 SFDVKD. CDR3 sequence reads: CATSDAGGSSYGYTF. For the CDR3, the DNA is TGTGCCACCAGTGACGCAGGGGGCTCCAGCTATGGCTACACCTTC.

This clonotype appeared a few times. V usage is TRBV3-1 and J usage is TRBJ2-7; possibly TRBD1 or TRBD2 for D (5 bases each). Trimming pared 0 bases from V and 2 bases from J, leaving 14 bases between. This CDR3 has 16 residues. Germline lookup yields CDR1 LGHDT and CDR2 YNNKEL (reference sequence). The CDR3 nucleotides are TGTGCCAGCAGCCAAGAAGTCCGGGACCTTACCTACGAGCAGTACTTC. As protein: CASSQEVRDLTYEQYF.

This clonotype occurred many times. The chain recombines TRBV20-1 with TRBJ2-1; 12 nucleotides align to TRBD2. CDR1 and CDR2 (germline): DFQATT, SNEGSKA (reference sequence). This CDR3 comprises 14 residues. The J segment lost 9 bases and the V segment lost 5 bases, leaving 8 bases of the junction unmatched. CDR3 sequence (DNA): TGCAGTGCTGACGCTAGCGGGGGGGCGTCTGAGCAGTTCTTC. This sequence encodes CSADASGGASEQFF.

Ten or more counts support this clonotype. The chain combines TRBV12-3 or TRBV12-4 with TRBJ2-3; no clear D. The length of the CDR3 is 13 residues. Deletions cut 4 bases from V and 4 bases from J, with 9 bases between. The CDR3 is CASSYLRADTQYF. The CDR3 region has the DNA TGTGCCAGCAGTTACCTCAGAGCAGATACGCAGTATTTT.